A selection of T cell receptor beta chains follows, all from one sample in a study of T cells in Graves' hyperthyroidism and ophthalmopathy. TCRdb re-analysed the multiplex PCR reads in MiXCR, keeping a single row per CDR3 protein. Here the sample spans approximately 370,000 distinct CDR3 sequences, roughly 15% being singletons. The specimen sequenced was blood. These receptors were obtained from a woman aged 25 to 39 with Graves' hyperthyroidism that later progressed to Graves' ophthalmopathy. The CDR3 runs from the conserved cysteine through the conserved F or W. The order of the fields is J gene, V gene, clone size, D gene, CDR3 DNA, CDR3 protein. A D gene is named only where the DNA matches it firmly. Where a row states a size, it is once, few, many or the class of an expanded clone; other rows omit it.

>TRBJ2-1|TRBV10-2|NA|TRBD2
TGCGCCAGCTATAGCGGGGGGGGAGATGAGCAGTTCTTC
CASYSGGGDEQFF
>TRBJ2-1|TRBV27|once|NA
TGTGCCAGCAGTTTGGGGCCCTACAATAAGCAGTTCTTC
CASSLGPYNKQFF
>TRBJ2-7|TRBV3-1|many|NA
TGTGCCAGCAGCCAAGATGTCGGCGAGCAGTACTTC
CASSQDVGEQYF
>TRBJ1-1|TRBV29-1|few|NA
TGCAGCGTTGTTCTAGAGATGATCACTGAAGCTTTCTTT
CSVVLEMITEAFF
>TRBJ1-5|TRBV15|NA|NA
TGTGCCACCAGCAGAGATCTGCAAATTAATCAGCCCCAGCATTTT
CATSRDLQINQPQHF
>TRBJ2-5|TRBV11-2|many|NA
TGTGCCAGCAGCTTATTTAGTTCGGAGACCCAGTACTTC
CASSLFSSETQYF
>TRBJ1-5|TRBV20-1|few|NA
TGCAGTGCTAGAGTAAAGACGTACGATGATCAGCCCCAGCATTTT
CSARVKTYDDQPQHF
>TRBJ2-7|TRBV2|many|NA
TGTGCCAGCAGTGACGAGGCCTACGAGCAGTACTTC
CASSDEAYEQYF
>TRBJ2-3|TRBV20-1|few|TRBD1
TGCAGTGCTCCGGGACAGGTCACAGATACGCAGTATTTT
CSAPGQVTDTQYF
>TRBJ1-2|TRBV6-1|many|TRBD1
TGTGCCAGCAGTGACGGACAGGGGGCTTACTATGGCTACACCTTC
CASSDGQGAYYGYTF
>TRBJ2-3|TRBV28|few|NA
TGTGCCAGCAGTTCCCAAATAGATACGCAGTATTTT
CASSSQIDTQYF
>TRBJ1-2|TRBV19|NA|TRBD1
TGTGCCAGTAGTAGGGGACAGGGCGCTGACTATGGCTACACCTTC
CASSRGQGADYGYTF
>TRBJ2-1|TRBV5-1|many|NA
TGCGCCAGCAGCCAGCCTCGTGACAATGAGCAGTTCTTC
CASSQPRDNEQFF
>TRBJ2-5|TRBV10-3|many|NA
TGTGCCATCAGTGGGTCAGGTACCGAAGAGACCCAGTACTTC
CAISGSGTEETQYF